These T cell receptor beta chains were read from a single sample in a study of chemoradiotherapy in HPV16-positive cancers. Clones were sequenced by immunoSEQ multiplex PCR, and TCRdb holds only the in-frame ones, with some missing. Of about 31,000 clones in the sample, roughly 80% were seen once. The specimen was blood, collected from a patient who underwent chemoradiotherapy. The receptors originated from a human donor with HPV-associated anogenital cancer. The CDR3 runs from the conserved cysteine through the conserved F or W. A D gene is named only where the DNA matches it firmly. Size is stated for part of the rows, as once, few or many counts, or as a class when the clone is expanded.

clone_size cdr3_length d_call j_call v_call cdr3_nt cdr3_aa
few 13 - TRBJ1-3 TRBV11-2 TGTGCCAGCAGCTTAGGAGAGGGAAACACCATATATTTT CASSLGEGNTIYF
- 14 TRBD1 TRBJ1-1 TRBV7-8 TGTGCCAGCAGTCTTGACAGGGGGGGGACTGAAGCTTTCTTT CASSLDRGGTEAFF
- 13 TRBD1 TRBJ1-2 TRBV6-6 TGTGCCAGCACCCCGACAGGGGTATTTGGCTACACCTTC CASTPTGVFGYTF
- 14 - TRBJ1-6 TRBV7-3 TGTGCCAGGGGCTTAGGTGGGGGCTATTCACCCCTCCACTTT CARGLGGGYSPLHF
- 16 TRBD2 TRBJ2-2 TRBV5-1 TGCGCCAGCAGCTTGGAGCGGGGGGGCCGAATCGGGGAGCTGTTTTTT CASSLERGGRIGELFF
- 15 TRBD2 TRBJ2-2 TRBV9 TGTGCCAGCAGCGTAGTCGGGGGGGCTACCGGGGAGCTGTTTTTT CASSVVGGATGELFF
- 15 - TRBJ2-3 TRBV6-5 TGTGCCAGCAGTCGAGAACGCGGAAGCACAGATACGCAGTATTTT CASSRERGSTDTQYF
- 15 TRBD1 TRBJ1-5 TRBV18 TGTGCCAGCTCACCAGGGACAGGGGAGCATCAGCCCCAGCATTTT CASSPGTGEHQPQHF
- 14 - TRBJ2-1 TRBV18 TGTGCCAGCTCACCACAGCAGCCTAACAATGAGCAGTTCTTC CASSPQQPNNEQFF
- 18 - TRBJ2-1 TRBV9 TGTGCCAGCAGCGTAGGTAATTTTGGGCGGGGGCCTGTCAATGAGCAGTTCTTC CASSVGNFGRGPVNEQFF
once 15 - TRBJ2-5 TRBV5-4 TGTGCCAGCGGAAAAAAAGGGGGACCGCAAGAGACCCAGTACTTC CASGKKGGPQETQYF
- 14 TRBD1 TRBJ1-5 TRBV19 TGTGCCAGTAGACCAGGGGGCGCGGGACAGCCCCAGCATTTT CASRPGGAGQPQHF
few 18 TRBD2 TRBJ2-2 TRBV9 TGTGCCAGCAGCGTAAAGGGACTAGCGCATGCGAACACCGGGGAGCTGTTTTTT CASSVKGLAHANTGELFF
few 12 - TRBJ1-4 TRBV7-9 TGTGCCAGCAGCTTATCTGAGGGAAAACTGTTTTTT CASSLSEGKLFF
- 15 - TRBJ1-6 TRBV6-5 TGTGCCAGCAGTTTAGGGGGTGGCAGCGGTTCACCCCTCCACTTT CASSLGGGSGSPLHF
- 15 - TRBJ2-6 TRBV30 TGTGCCTGGAGTGTCCTGGGGCGTGGGGCCAACGTCCTGACTTTC CAWSVLGRGANVLTF
- 14 - TRBJ1-5 TRBV27 TGTGCCAGCAGACTTAGGGCCAATAATCAGCCCCAGCATTTT CASRLRANNQPQHF
- 14 - TRBJ1-1 TRBV27 TGTGCCAGCAGCTGGGGGGGGCGGAACACTGAAGCTTTCTTT CASSWGGRNTEAFF
- 16 - TRBJ2-1 TRBV6-1 TGTGCCAGCAGTGAAAGGCATCAAAGCCACTACAATGAGCAGTTCTTC CASSERHQSHYNEQFF
- 16 TRBD2 TRBJ2-3 TRBV2 TGTGCCAGCAGTGACCTTAGCGGGGGGGCGACAGATACGCAGTATTTT CASSDLSGGATDTQYF
- 13 TRBD1 TRBJ2-1 TRBV11-3 TGTGCCAGCAGCCGGACAGGGGGTTATGAGCAGTTCTTC CASSRTGGYEQFF
- 14 - TRBJ1-5 TRBV4-2 TGTGCCAGCAGCCATCCTAACGGCGATCAGCCCCAGCATTTT CASSHPNGDQPQHF
- 15 - TRBJ2-5 TRBV27 TGTGCCAGCAGTTCTCGCTTACTAAAGGGGGAGACCCAGTACTTC CASSSRLLKGETQYF
- 14 - TRBJ1-5 TRBV19 TGTGCCAGTAGAAAGACTGGAGGGATCCAGCCCCAGCATTTT CASRKTGGIQPQHF
- 13 - TRBJ2-2 TRBV7-2 TGTGCCAGCAGCGCAAGGGTAACCGGGGAGCTGTTTTTT CASSARVTGELFF
- 16 - TRBJ1-1 TRBV6-5 TGTGCCAGCAGTTACCCCAACAGGGTGGGGGGTACTGAAGCTTTCTTT CASSYPNRVGGTEAFF
- 14 TRBD2 TRBJ2-7 TRBV5-4 TGTGCCAGCAGCTATAGCGGGGGGGTATACGAGCAGTACTTC CASSYSGGVYEQYF
- 12 - TRBJ1-2 TRBV19 TGTGCCAGTAGAACCAAGACTAATGGCTACACCTTC CASRTKTNGYTF
- 11 - TRBJ1-1 TRBV29-1 TGCAGCGCGCACATGAACACTGAAGCTTTCTTT CSAHMNTEAFF
- 16 TRBD1 TRBJ1-4 TRBV6-5 TGTGCCAGCAGTTACTCGTTACAGGGGGCTAATGAAAAACTGTTTTTT CASSYSLQGANEKLFF
- 13 - TRBJ2-6 TRBV29-1 TGCAGCGTTGTAGGGGGTGGGGCCAACGTCCTGACTTTC CSVVGGGANVLTF
- 15 TRBD1 TRBJ2-1 TRBV5-1 TGCGCCAGCAGCCCTGCGGACAGGGGATACAATGAGCAGTTCTTC CASSPADRGYNEQFF
- 16 - TRBJ1-6 TRBV9 TGTGCCAGCAGCGTGGAAGGGATCCCCTATAATTCACCCCTCCACTTT CASSVEGIPYNSPLHF
once 16 - TRBJ2-4 TRBV6-1 TGTGCCAGCAGTGAAGCGCCTCGGGGAGCAAAAAACATTCAGTACTTC CASSEAPRGAKNIQYF
- 15 - TRBJ1-1 TRBV18 TGTGCCAGCTCACCTCCTTTAGCCCTGAACACTGAAGCTTTCTTT CASSPPLALNTEAFF
- 17 TRBD1 TRBJ1-1 TRBV4-1 TGCGCCAGCAGCCAAGGGCAGGGGGCGTATTTCTCCCCTGAAGCTTTCTTT CASSQGQGAYFSPEAFF
few 14 TRBD1 TRBJ1-1 TRBV5-1 TGCGCCAGCAGCTTGTCCGGACAGGACACTGAAGCTTTCTTT CASSLSGQDTEAFF
- 19 TRBD2 TRBJ2-4 TRBV2 TGTGCCAGCAGTCCCCCGACTAGCGGGGGGGCGCTAGCCAAAAACATTCAGTACTTC CASSPPTSGGALAKNIQYF
- 18 - TRBJ1-5 TRBV19 TGTGCCAGTAGTATAGGGGCGACGCTAAGGGGGAATAATCAGCCCCAGCATTTT CASSIGATLRGNNQPQHF